Following are 29 T cell receptor beta chains from one sample sequenced in a study of T-cell reconstitution after alpha-beta-depleted transplantation in children. Unique molecular identifiers were used to barcode this TCRbeta library. TCRdb re-analysed the PCR reads in MiXCR, keeping a single row per CDR3 protein. The sample has about a million distinct CDR3 sequences; about 26% are singletons. The sample in question was PBMCs, mostly from graft donor cells, obtained 360 days after TCRalphabeta/CD19-depleted stem cell transplant. The receptor set was obtained from a boy under two years old who had a stem cell transplant for SCID, so the T cells may come from the graft donor.

The CDR3 sequence is CSVVLGVVVNEQFF. For the CDR3, the DNA is TGCAGCGTTGTATTGGGGGTAGTGGTCAATGAGCAGTTCTTC. The chain couples TRBV29-1 to TRBJ2-1, with D perhaps TRBD1 or TRBD2 (5 bases each). The ends were cut back, 4 bases at V and 6 bases at J, with 16 bases in the middle. The CDR3 covers 14 residues. Looked up from germline, CDR1 is SQVTM and CDR2 is ANQGSEA.

Here the CDR3 reads CSALLAGGTYEQYF. CDR3 sequence (DNA): TGCAGTGCTTTACTAGCGGGGGGGACCTACGAGCAGTACTTC. V gene TRBV20-1 combines with J gene TRBJ2-7; TRBD2 aligns across 13 bases. The V and J ends lost 5 bases and 2 bases, in that order; junction bases with no gene match: 3. This CDR3 contains 14 residues. Germline V gene lookup returns CDR1 DFQATT and CDR2 SNEGSKA (reference sequence).

This clonotype was recorded a few times. The V call is TRBV7-2, the J call TRBJ2-3; the match to TRBD2 covers 7 bases. Germline CDR1 and CDR2: SGHTA and FQGNSA. The CDR3 is 16 residues long. The V and J ends lost 1 base and 1 base, in that order; junction bases with no gene match: 5. CDR3 amino acids: CASSLDWAGGTDTQYF. In DNA form, the CDR3 reads TGTGCCAGCAGCTTAGATTGGGCGGGGGGCACAGATACGCAGTATTTT.

This clonotype was observed many times. The J gene is TRBJ2-1, the V gene TRBV9; D possibly matches TRBD1 or TRBD2 (5 bases each). V gave up 6 bases and J gave up 9 bases, with 22 bases separating them. There are 15 residues in the CDR3. Germline CDR1 is SGDLS and CDR2 is YYNGEE. CDR3 in amino acids: CASNSVGAGPSEQFF. Here the CDR3 DNA reads TGTGCCAGCAACTCCGTCGGGGCAGGGCCAAGTGAGCAGTTCTTC. The full variable domain, rest sourced from reference TRBV9 and TRBJ2-1, is DSGVTQTPKHLITATGQRVTLRCSPRSGDLSVYWYQQSLDQGLQFLIQYYNGEERAKGNILERFSAQQFPDLHSELNLSSLELGDSALYFCASNSVGAGPSEQFFGPGTRLTVL.

There are a few counts of this clonotype. The chain joins TRBV5-1 to TRBJ2-7; D is perhaps TRBD2 (6 bases). V was cut by 4 bases and J by 6 bases, with 14 bases left in between. The CDR3 is made up of 13 amino acids. Germline V gene data show CDR1 as SGHRS and CDR2 as YFSETQ. The CDR3 spells CASSGRPGVEQYF. The CDR3 DNA reads TGCGCCAGCAGCGGTAGACCGGGGGTCGAGCAGTACTTC.

This clonotype was found a few times. This chain uses TRBV12-3 or TRBV12-4 with TRBJ1-1; 9 bases are a match to TRBD1. The V segment lost 5 bases and the J segment 5 bases; nucleotides outside the gene matches: 15. The CDR3 totals 17 residues. The CDR3 DNA reads as TGTGCCAGCAGTCCACGACAACAGGGGGCGCGGGGGACTGAAGCTTTCTTT. Amino acids: CASSPRQQGARGTEAFF.

The chain links TRBV25-1 to TRBJ2-7; 10 bases agree with TRBD1. This CDR3 is built from 17 residues. The ends lost 2 bases at V and 6 bases at J; junction bases unmatched: 13. Germline loops: CDR1 MGHDK, CDR2 SYGVNS. For the CDR3, the DNA is TGTGCCAGCAGTGAAAATCGTCGGACAGGGGGACCTAGCGAGCAGTACTTC. Translated, it gives CASSENRRTGGPSEQYF.

This chain uses TRBV28 with TRBJ2-3; 8 positions match TRBD2. Germline trimming cut 4 bases from V and 7 bases from J; bases unmatched to any gene: 13. This CDR3 comprises 16 residues. Germline assignment: CDR1 MDHEN and CDR2 SYDVKM. Written as DNA, the CDR3 is TGTGCCAGCAGTTCCGAAGCCGCCGGGACTAGTCATACGCAGTATTTT. Amino acid sequence: CASSSEAAGTSHTQYF.

This chain uses TRBV6-5 with TRBJ2-1, with D possibly TRBD1 on 6 matching bases. In germline, CDR1 is MNHEY, CDR2 SVGAGI. The CDR3 contains 15 residues. Trimming took off 0 bases at V and 7 bases at J, with 13 bases between the two ends. CDR3 protein: CASSYSSRGWNEQFF. The DNA for the CDR3 is TGTGCCAGCAGTTACTCGTCGAGGGGGTGGAATGAGCAGTTCTTC.

This clonotype showed up just once. The gene calls are TRBV5-5 and TRBJ2-1, with 8 nucleotides matching TRBD1. The CDR3 covers 17 residues. Germline CDR1 and CDR2: SGHKS and YYEKEE (reference sequence). The junction had 13 bases not matched to a gene; V was cut back by 4 bases and J by 4 bases. CDR3 amino acids: CASSMVAGTGEYNEQFF. Here the CDR3 DNA reads TGTGCCAGCAGCATGGTAGCCGGGACAGGAGAGTACAATGAGCAGTTCTTC.

This clonotype was detected a few times. This sequence joins TRBV7-8 and TRBJ1-2, with unresolved D. The V and J ends lost 4 bases and 5 bases respectively, with 14 bases between them. The CDR3 spans 14 residues. From germline, CDR1 is SGHVS and CDR2 FQNEAQ. The CDR3, as DNA: TGTGCCAGCAGCTCCGCAGGCGGACCTTATGGCTACACCTTC. It specifies CASSSAGGPYGYTF.

V usage is TRBV19 and J usage is TRBJ2-2; the D gene is possibly TRBD1 (5 bases). The V gene's germline CDR1 is LNHDA and CDR2 SQIVND (reference sequence). The CDR3 loop spans 16 amino acids. The V and J ends lost 4 bases and 4 bases respectively, with 16 bases between them. CDR3 bases: TGTGCCAGTAGTACGCAGACAGCAGCCCCCACCGGGGAGCTGTTTTTT. This sequence encodes CASSTQTAAPTGELFF.

The J gene is TRBJ1-1, the V gene TRBV15; no reliable D call. Trimming took off 0 bases at V and 0 bases at J, with 5 bases between the two ends. CDR3 length equals 14 residues. Germline loops: CDR1 LNHNV, CDR2 YYDKDF (reference sequence). The CDR3 DNA sequence: TGTGCCACCAGCAGAGACGGTCTGAACACTGAAGCTTTCTTT. It is translated as CATSRDGLNTEAFF.

Only a few counts were recorded for this clonotype. The CDR3 here is CASSLAADLNIQYF. The DNA of the CDR3 is TGCGCCAGCAGCTTGGCCGCAGATTTAAACATTCAGTACTTC. The chain couples TRBV5-1 to TRBJ2-4; D not resolved. Germline-derived CDR1 and CDR2 are SGHRS and YFSETQ. This CDR3 is 14 amino acids long. V lost 0 bases, J lost 6 bases, and 10 bases lay in between. Full variable domain (rest looked up from reference TRBV5-1 and TRBJ2-4): KAGVTQTPRYLIKTRGQQVTLSCSPISGHRSVSWYQQTPGQGLQFLFEYFSETQRNKGNFPGRFSGRQFSNSRSEMNVSTLELGDSALYLCASSLAADLNIQYFGAGTRLSVL.

The V and J genes are TRBV4-1 and TRBJ2-1, with 9 positions matching TRBD2. The CDR3 totals 19 residues. The ends lost 0 bases at V and 0 bases at J; junction bases unmatched: 9. Germline CDR1 MGHRA, CDR2 YSYEKL. For the CDR3, the DNA is TGCGCCAGCAGCCAAGAACGTAGCGGGGGATCTAGCTCCTACAATGAGCAGTTCTTC. It specifies CASSQERSGGSSSYNEQFF.

This rearrangement joins TRBV20-1 to TRBJ2-7; D not resolved. V lost 6 bases to trimming and J lost 6 bases, with 3 bases between them. The CDR3 loop spans 8 amino acids. Germline CDR1 DFQATT, CDR2 SNEGSKA (reference sequence). The CDR3: CSAGEQYF. The CDR3 nucleotides read TGCAGTGCCGGCGAGCAGTACTTC.

A few counts support this clonotype. This chain links TRBV2 with TRBJ1-2; D not resolved. There are 12 residues in the CDR3. Between the trimmed V and J ends, which lost 3 bases and 1 base, there was a span of 3 bases. CDR1 and CDR2 from the germline V gene are SNHLY and FYNNEI. CDR3 region: CASSDGNYGYTF. CDR3 nucleotide sequence: TGTGCCAGCAGTGATGGTAACTATGGCTACACCTTC. Using reference TRBV2 and TRBJ1-2 for the parts outside the CDR3, the full variable domain is EPEVTQTPSHQVTQMGQEVILRCVPISNHLYFYWYRQILGQKVEFLVSFYNNEISEKSEIFDDQFSVERPDGSNFTLKIRSTKLEDSAMYFCASSDGNYGYTFGSGTRLTVV.

This clonotype was counted between two and nine times. The gene calls are TRBV6-6 and TRBJ1-1, with no clear D. In germline, CDR1 is MNHNY, CDR2 SVGAGI (reference sequence). The CDR3 covers 12 residues. The V and J ends lost 6 bases and 6 bases respectively, with 11 bases between them. This CDR3 is CASRGQTPEAFF. The CDR3 DNA sequence: TGTGCCAGCAGGGGCCAGACACCTGAAGCTTTCTTT.

The genes are TRBV29-1 and TRBJ2-6; D remains ambiguous. Germline CDR1 reads SQVTM; CDR2 reads ANQGSEA. Trimming left V 5 bases short and J 4 bases short, with 21 bases between. This CDR3 is 17 amino acids long. The CDR3 DNA is TGCAGCGTTTCATCCGGGCCCCACAACGCCGGGGCCAACGTCCTGACTTTC. Translating gives CSVSSGPHNAGANVLTF.

This clonotype was detected a few times. This chain connects TRBV6-1 to TRBJ1-1; D not resolved. V was clipped by 3 bases and J by 0 bases, with 14 bases between them. CDR3 size: 16 residues. Germline values: CDR1 MNHNS, CDR2 SASEGT. CDR3 in DNA: TGTGCCAGCAGTGATATCTGGGAGGGAATGAACACTGAAGCTTTCTTT. The encoded protein is CASSDIWEGMNTEAFF.

The chain uses TRBV6-1 and TRBJ1-3; D is ambiguous. The CDR3 runs 11 residues. Germline V gives CDR1 MNHNS, CDR2 SASEGT. The V end was cut by 7 bases, the J end by 4 bases, with 5 bases between. CDR3 region: CASMGGNTIYF. The DNA of the CDR3 is TGTGCCAGCATGGGGGGAAACACCATATATTTT.

The chain joins TRBV3-1 to TRBJ2-1; maybe TRBD2 (6 bases). Germline V CDR1 and CDR2: LGHDT, YNNKEL (reference sequence). This CDR3 spans 17 amino acids. V dropped 0 bases and J dropped 4 bases, with 16 bases sitting between them. The CDR3 reads CASSQEGYRRGYNEQFF. The CDR3 bases are TGTGCCAGCAGCCAAGAGGGGTACAGGAGGGGATACAATGAGCAGTTCTTC.

The V call is TRBV10-3, the J call TRBJ1-2; D is unclear. This CDR3 region has 15 residues. Trimming took 6 bases from V and 3 from J, leaving 17 bases between them. Germline CDR1 is ENHRY and CDR2 is SYGVKD. The CDR3 region has the DNA TGTGCCATCAGGGCGGGTGACAACCCCTACTATGGCTACACCTTC. Protein sequence: CAIRAGDNPYYGYTF.

J is TRBJ2-3 and V is TRBV4-1; D is undetermined. The CDR3 has 13 amino acids. From germline, CDR1 is MGHRA and CDR2 YSYEKL. V was cut by 4 bases and J by 3 bases, with 8 bases left in between. CDR3: CASSPKMTDTQYF. DNA of the CDR3: TGCGCCAGCAGCCCTAAAATGACAGATACGCAGTATTTT.

This clonotype was recorded a few times. The V and J genes are TRBV2 and TRBJ2-1; the D gene is possibly TRBD2 (6 bases). CDR1 and CDR2 from the germline V gene are SNHLY and FYNNEI. The CDR3 consists of 17 residues. The V end lost 1 base, the J end lost 0 bases, and 13 bases lay between the germline ends. CDR3 DNA: TGTGCCAGCAGTGAAGACGGGAGCGGGTTCTCCTACAATGAGCAGTTCTTC. This codes for CASSEDGSGFSYNEQFF.

The chain links TRBV7-8 to TRBJ2-6, with 7 bases lining up with TRBD1. This CDR3 is built from 19 residues. The germline V gene encodes CDR1 SGHVS and CDR2 FQNEAQ. Trimming at V came to 0 bases and at J to 1 base, leaving 9 bases not matched to a gene. The chain's CDR3 is CASSLATSRDSSGANVLTF. The CDR3 DNA reads as TGTGCCAGCAGCTTAGCGACGTCCCGGGACAGTTCTGGGGCCAACGTCCTGACTTTC.

This clonotype came up once. The chain recombines TRBV4-3 with TRBJ2-5; D remains unclear. This CDR3 has 14 amino acids. Per the germline V gene, CDR1 is LGHNA and CDR2 is YSLEER. V dropped 0 bases and J dropped 2 bases, with 7 bases sitting between them. This chain's CDR3 is CASSQDPAQETQYF. The CDR3 nucleotides are TGCGCCAGCAGCCAAGATCCAGCACAAGAGACCCAGTACTTC.

This clonotype was seen a handful of times. The chain couples TRBV18 to TRBJ2-3; D is unresolved. CDR3 size: 15 residues. Germline V gene sequence: CDR1 KGHSH, CDR2 LQKENI. V lost 0 bases to trimming and J lost 6 bases, with 13 bases between them. CDR3 sequence: CASSPPKRKADTQYF. DNA of the CDR3: TGTGCCAGCTCACCACCGAAACGGAAAGCGGATACGCAGTATTTT.

The genes are TRBV20-1 and TRBJ1-1, with D perhaps matching TRBD1 (5 bases). Germline V gene lookup returns CDR1 DFQATT and CDR2 SNEGSKA (reference sequence). The ends were cut back, 5 bases at V and 5 bases at J, with 12 bases in the middle. The CDR3 covers 12 residues. The CDR3 sequence is CSAGPGETEAFF. DNA of the CDR3: TGCAGTGCTGGCCCGGGGGAGACTGAAGCTTTCTTT.